Presented here are 31 T cell receptor beta chains from one specimen sequenced in a study of T cells after yellow fever vaccination. TCRdb recomputed calls from the 5' RACE reads with MiXCR, one row per CDR3 protein. The data hold some 550,000 distinct CDR3 sequences, with under 25% observed a single time. This specimen consisted of PBMCs, obtained 15 days after the yellow fever booster vaccination. The receptors here all came from a young man who received the YFV17D yellow fever vaccine.

This clonotype was seen more than once but under ten times. The chain carries TRBV20-1 and TRBJ1-6; no reliable D call. The CDR3 covers 15 residues. Deletions cut 0 bases from V and 0 bases from J, with 6 bases between. Per germline, CDR1 DFQATT and CDR2 SNEGSKA (reference sequence). In DNA, the CDR3 is TGCAGTGCTAGAGATTATAGCTCCTATAATTCACCCCTCCACTTT. Residues: CSARDYSSYNSPLHF.

The table lists this clonotype with a few counts. This chain links TRBV7-2 with TRBJ2-1; 13 nucleotides agree with TRBD2. CDR3 size: 13 residues. V trimming: 6 bases; J trimming: 12 bases; junction bases outside the gene matches: 5. Germline lookup yields CDR1 SGHTA and CDR2 FQGNSA. CDR3 in amino acids: CASRGLAGLRQFF. CDR3 DNA: TGTGCCAGCAGGGGACTAGCGGGGCTTAGGCAGTTCTTC. Complete variable domain (other parts from reference TRBV7-2 and TRBJ2-1): GAGVSQSPSNKVTEKGKDVELRCDPISGHTALYWYRQSLGQGLEFLIYFQGNSAPDKSGLPSDRFSAERTGGSVSTLTIQRTQQEDSAVYLCASRGLAGLRQFFGPGTRLTVL.

This clonotype was seen more than once but under ten times. The CDR3 region has the DNA TGTGCCAGCAGTCAGGACAGGGTAACCAAAAACATTCAGTACTTC. Translating gives CASSQDRVTKNIQYF. V and J are TRBV6-2 or TRBV6-3 and TRBJ2-4, with 8 bases lining up with TRBD1. CDR1 and CDR2 (germline): MNHEY, SVGEGT. Trimming removed 5 bases from V and 2 bases from J; junction bases left unmatched: 5. The CDR3 has 15 residues.

V usage is TRBV12-3 or TRBV12-4 and J usage is TRBJ2-5; D assignment may be TRBD1 or TRBD2 (7 bases each). V gave up 4 bases and J gave up 5 bases, with 17 bases separating them. CDR3 length: 15 amino acids. CDR3 coding DNA: TGTGCCAGCAGTTCCGTGGGAGGGGGCGTGGAGACCCAGTACTTC. Its protein is CASSSVGGGVETQYF.

This clonotype has a count of ten or more. The chain is built from TRBV7-8 and TRBJ2-1, with a tentative D call TRBD2 (5 bases). Germline-derived CDR1 and CDR2 are SGHVS and FQNEAQ. The V and J ends lost 7 bases and 8 bases respectively, with 15 bases between them. The CDR3 loop spans 13 amino acids. DNA for the CDR3: TGTGCCAGCACCGGGTTTGTCGGGGATGAGCAGTTCTTC. Amino acids: CASTGFVGDEQFF.

CDR3 coding DNA: TGCAGCGTTGTAGCGGGAGCTAACGAGCAGTACTTC. Its protein product is CSVVAGANEQYF. The chain carries TRBV29-1 and TRBJ2-7, with 9 bases aligning to TRBD2. CDR1 and CDR2 from the germline V gene are SQVTM and ANQGSEA. CDR3 length: 12 amino acids. V was clipped by 4 bases and J by 5 bases; unmatched bases: 3.

V is TRBV15 and J is TRBJ2-7; 8 positions agree with TRBD2. With 0 bases clipped from V and 2 bases from J, the junction kept 6 bases outside the gene matches. The germline gives CDR1 LNHNV, CDR2 YYDKDF (reference sequence). This CDR3 has 16 amino acids. The CDR3 region has the DNA TGTGCCACCAGCAGAGATCTCCCAGCGGGGGCCTACGAGCAGTACTTC. Its protein is CATSRDLPAGAYEQYF.

The V gene is TRBV28, the J gene TRBJ2-7; TRBD1 is a possible D gene (6 bases). This CDR3 is 12 amino acids long. Per germline, CDR1 MDHEN and CDR2 SYDVKM. V gave up 10 bases and J gave up 12 bases, with 22 bases separating them. The CDR3 nucleotides are TGTGCCACCTCTATCCGGACAGAGATGGGGTACTTC. This sequence encodes CATSIRTEMGYF.

In nucleotides, the CDR3 is TGTGCCATCAGCCGTTGGTCCGGGGGGGTGACTGAAGCTTTCTTT. It codes for CAISRWSGGVTEAFF. The chain has TRBV10-3 and TRBJ1-1; a weak D match, TRBD1 (5 bases). The CDR3 is made up of 15 amino acids. Germline loops: CDR1 ENHRY, CDR2 SYGVKD. Trimming cost V 6 bases and J 5 bases, with 19 bases left between them.

This chain joins TRBV29-1 and TRBJ2-3, with 9 bases that match TRBD2. This CDR3 comprises 15 residues. Germline CDR1 is SQVTM and CDR2 is ANQGSEA. The ends lost 4 bases at V and 4 bases at J; junction bases unmatched: 9. The CDR3: CSVGMGGRGPDTQYF. The CDR3 region has the DNA TGCAGCGTTGGGATGGGCGGGAGGGGTCCAGATACGCAGTATTTT.

This rearrangement joins TRBV5-1 to TRBJ2-7; D assignment may be TRBD1 or TRBD2 (6 bases each). This CDR3 spans 15 amino acids. Trimming shortened V by 3 bases and J by 2 bases, and 15 bases separated the two germline ends. Germline-derived CDR1 and CDR2 are SGHRS and YFSETQ. The CDR3 loop is CASSSTWGAPYEQYF. CDR3 coding DNA: TGCGCCAGCAGCTCAACGTGGGGGGCTCCCTACGAGCAGTACTTC.

This clonotype was picked up a small number of times. V is TRBV5-1 and J is TRBJ2-7, with D perhaps being TRBD1 or TRBD2 (5 bases each). Trimming took 3 bases from V and 6 from J, leaving 13 bases between them. The CDR3 has 13 residues. The germline V gene has CDR1 SGHRS and CDR2 YFSETQ. The CDR3 sequence: CASSSGPGREQYF. The CDR3 DNA sequence: TGCGCCAGCAGCTCGGGACCTGGCCGCGAGCAGTACTTC. Complete variable domain (other parts from reference TRBV5-1 and TRBJ2-7): KAGVTQTPRYLIKTRGQQVTLSCSPISGHRSVSWYQQTPGQGLQFLFEYFSETQRNKGNFPGRFSGRQFSNSRSEMNVSTLELGDSALYLCASSSGPGREQYFGPGTRLTVT.

This clonotype has just one count. The chain combines TRBV18 with TRBJ1-1; D unresolved. Trimming cost V 8 bases and J 0 bases, with 10 bases left between them. CDR3 length: 13 residues. Germline assignment: CDR1 KGHSH and CDR2 LQKENI. The CDR3 DNA reads TGTGCCAGCCTTTCGGGTCTGAACACTGAAGCTTTCTTT. Protein sequence: CASLSGLNTEAFF. Drawing the rest from reference TRBV18 and TRBJ1-1, the complete variable domain is NAGVMQNPRHLVRRRGQEARLRCSPMKGHSHVYWYRQLPEEGLKFMVYLQKENIIDESGMPKERFSAEFPKEGPSILRIQQVVRGDSAAYFCASLSGLNTEAFFGQGTRLTVV.

The chain carries TRBV7-9 and TRBJ2-1; D possibly uses TRBD1 or TRBD2 (5 bases each). This CDR3 spans 15 amino acids. V shed 6 bases and J shed 4 bases, with 16 bases lying between them. CDR1 is SEHNR, CDR2 FQNEAQ, per germline (reference sequence). The CDR3 nucleotides read TGTGCCAGCAGTGGGGTGGGACGAGAGTACAATGAGCAGTTCTTC. It translates to CASSGVGREYNEQFF.

This chain joins TRBV29-1 and TRBJ1-1, with 8 bases aligning to TRBD1. The ends lost 7 bases at V and 2 bases at J; junction bases unmatched: 3. CDR1 is SQVTM and CDR2 is ANQGSEA in the germline V gene. The CDR3 covers 12 residues. CDR3 sequence (DNA): TGCAGCGGAGGACAGGGTAACACTGAAGCTTTCTTT. Translation: CSGGQGNTEAFF.

This clonotype was seen a single time. The gene calls are TRBV29-1 and TRBJ2-5; 7 bases are shared with TRBD2. J gave up 3 bases and V 7 bases, and 2 bases lay outside the gene matches. This CDR3 has 11 residues. Germline CDR1 reads SQVTM; CDR2 reads ANQGSEA. CDR3 residues: CSAGTKETQYF. CDR3 coding DNA: TGCAGCGCCGGGACTAAAGAGACCCAGTACTTC.

The genes are TRBV7-8 and TRBJ2-2; TRBD2 aligns across 8 bases. From germline, CDR1 is SGHVS and CDR2 FQNEAQ. The CDR3 spans 15 residues. The V gene end was trimmed by 5 bases and the J gene end by 5 bases; junction bases not matched to a gene: 7. For the CDR3, the DNA is TGTGCCAGCAGCGAACTAGCGGCCTCGACCGGGGAGCTGTTTTTT. Translated, it gives CASSELAASTGELFF.

The chain couples TRBV20-1 to TRBJ2-7, with 7 bases lining up with TRBD2. The CDR3 runs to 15 residues. The trim removed 3 bases at V and 1 base at J, leaving 9 bases unmatched. Germline-derived CDR1 and CDR2 are DFQATT and SNEGSKA (reference sequence). The CDR3 is CSASLAGVGSYEQYF. In DNA form, the CDR3 reads TGCAGTGCTAGCCTCGCGGGAGTAGGATCCTACGAGCAGTACTTC.

This clonotype was seen just once. This chain uses TRBV27 with TRBJ2-5, with D possibly matching TRBD2 (5 bases). Germline loops: CDR1 MNHEY, CDR2 SMNVEV (reference sequence). The CDR3 length is 15 residues. Between the trimmed V and J ends, which lost 5 bases and 1 base, there was a span of 14 bases. The CDR3 nucleotides are TGTGCCAGCAGTCCGACTAACGTACTCCAAGAGACCCAGTACTTC. This codes for CASSPTNVLQETQYF.

V and J are TRBV7-2 and TRBJ2-3, with D unclear. V was clipped by 1 base and J by 5 bases, with 10 bases between them. The CDR3 has 14 residues. Germline V gene lookup returns CDR1 SGHTA and CDR2 FQGNSA. CDR3 in amino acids: CASSLVGPGDTQYF. The CDR3 DNA reads TGTGCCAGCAGCTTAGTGGGCCCCGGAGATACGCAGTATTTT.

This clonotype was detected a few times. V usage is TRBV18 and J usage is TRBJ1-2; 11 bases are a match to TRBD1. Trimming removed 3 bases from V and 7 bases from J; junction bases left unmatched: 7. CDR1 and CDR2 from the germline V gene are KGHSH and LQKENI. This CDR3 has 15 residues. CDR3 sequence reads: CASSPGGQGAGGYTF. The CDR3 nucleotides are TGTGCCAGCTCACCGGGTGGACAGGGGGCCGGTGGCTACACCTTC.

This chain connects TRBV12-3 or TRBV12-4 to TRBJ2-4; D ambiguous. Trimming shortened V by 6 bases and J by 7 bases, and 16 bases separated the two germline ends. This CDR3 comprises 14 residues. CDR3 in amino acids: CASSPTPGGNIQYF. The CDR3 DNA is TGTGCCAGCAGCCCGACCCCCGGTGGGAACATTCAGTACTTC.

The chain employs TRBV7-8 and TRBJ1-5; D is unclear. V shed 5 bases and J shed 5 bases, with 19 bases lying between them. The germline V gene encodes CDR1 SGHVS and CDR2 FQNEAQ. This CDR3 contains 16 residues. For the CDR3, the DNA is TGTGCCAGCAGCACGGGCCCCGTAGGCTTGGATCAGCCCCAGCATTTT. This sequence encodes CASSTGPVGLDQPQHF.

The chain carries TRBV5-1 and TRBJ2-7, with 12 bases identical to TRBD2. J lost 4 bases, V lost 4 bases, and 15 bases had no gene match. Germline CDR1 and CDR2: SGHRS and YFSETQ. This CDR3 contains 18 residues. The CDR3 DNA reads TGCGCCAGCAGCGACCTGCTAGCGGGAGGGCCAACTAGTTACGAGCAGTACTTC. This gives the protein CASSDLLAGGPTSYEQYF.

V and J are TRBV5-1 and TRBJ1-1, with 7 positions matching TRBD1. CDR1 SGHRS and CDR2 YFSETQ come from the germline V gene. Trimming cost V 4 bases and J 0 bases; bases outside gene matches: 9. The CDR3 length is 16 residues. CDR3 coding DNA: TGCGCCAGCAGCAACCCGACAGGGACCATGAACACTGAAGCTTTCTTT. Translating it yields CASSNPTGTMNTEAFF.

The gene calls are TRBV28 and TRBJ2-1; D ambiguous. Trimming stripped 6 bases from V and 8 bases from J, with 14 bases between. From germline, CDR1 is MDHEN and CDR2 SYDVKM. The CDR3 runs to 13 residues. CDR3 DNA sequence: TGTGCCAGCAGATCCTTCTCCATGGATGAGCAGTTCTTC. It translates to CASRSFSMDEQFF.

The rearrangement links TRBV14 to TRBJ2-1, with D possibly being TRBD1 (5 bases). This CDR3 is built from 16 residues. Germline V gives CDR1 SGHDN, CDR2 FVKESK. V was pared by 2 bases and J by 2 bases, with 13 bases between. The CDR3 nucleotides read TGTGCCAGCAGCCAATCGGCAGGGCTTACCTACAATGAGCAGTTCTTC. Translating gives CASSQSAGLTYNEQFF. Filled out from reference TRBV14 and TRBJ2-1, the complete variable domain reads EAGVTQFPSHSVIEKGQTVTLRCDPISGHDNLYWYRRVMGKEIKFLLHFVKESKQDESGMPNNRFLAERTGGTYSTLKVQPAELEDSGVYFCASSQSAGLTYNEQFFGPGTRLTVL.

Only a few counts were recorded for this clonotype. This chain uses TRBV20-1 with TRBJ2-5, with D possibly matching TRBD1 (5 bases). With 3 bases removed from V and 4 bases from J, the gap between germline ends came to 15 bases. There are 14 residues in the CDR3. Germline V lookup: CDR1 DFQATT, CDR2 SNEGSKA (reference sequence). CDR3 amino acids: CSASRQGWRETQYF. The CDR3 region has the DNA TGCAGTGCTAGTCGGCAGGGTTGGAGAGAGACCCAGTACTTC.

The V and J genes are TRBV12-3 or TRBV12-4 and TRBJ2-7; no firm D call. This CDR3 spans 12 amino acids. V dropped 5 bases and J dropped 3 bases, with 8 bases sitting between them. The CDR3 nucleotides are TGTGCCAGCAGTCCCGTATTCTACGAGCAGTACTTC. This encodes CASSPVFYEQYF.

The chain links TRBV2 to TRBJ2-3, with 8 bases identical to TRBD2. V lost 7 bases and J lost 6; bases outside the gene matches: 6. Germline CDR1 and CDR2: SNHLY and FYNNEI. There are 13 residues in the CDR3. The CDR3 sequence: CASTEGGGDTQYF. The CDR3 bases are TGTGCCAGCACCGAAGGCGGGGGGGATACGCAGTATTTT.

This clonotype was detected a few times. J is TRBJ2-1 and V is TRBV7-8, with no clear D. From germline, CDR1 is SGHVS and CDR2 FQNEAQ. The V end was cut by 0 bases, the J end by 10 bases, with 13 bases between. The CDR3 contains 14 residues. This CDR3 is CASSLAPSAVEQFF. The CDR3 DNA reads TGTGCCAGCAGCTTAGCCCCTTCCGCTGTAGAGCAGTTCTTC.